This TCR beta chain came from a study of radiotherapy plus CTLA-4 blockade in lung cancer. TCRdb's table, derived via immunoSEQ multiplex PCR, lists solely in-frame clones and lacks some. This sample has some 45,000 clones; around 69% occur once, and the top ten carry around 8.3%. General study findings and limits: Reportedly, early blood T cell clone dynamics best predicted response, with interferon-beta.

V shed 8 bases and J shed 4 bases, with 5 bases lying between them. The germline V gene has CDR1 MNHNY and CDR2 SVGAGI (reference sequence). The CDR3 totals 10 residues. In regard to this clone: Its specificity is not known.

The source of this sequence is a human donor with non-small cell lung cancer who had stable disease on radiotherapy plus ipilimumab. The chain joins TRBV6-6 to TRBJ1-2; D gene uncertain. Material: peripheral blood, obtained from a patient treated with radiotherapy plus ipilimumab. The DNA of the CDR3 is TGTGCCAGCGGCCCCTATGGCTACACCTTC. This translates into CASGPYGYTF.